One sample yielded the 31 T cell receptor beta chains listed below, sequenced in a study of T-cell reconstitution after alpha-beta-depleted transplantation in children. Unique molecular identifiers featured in how the TCRbeta library was prepared. TCRdb re-called the PCR reads through MiXCR, storing one row per CDR3 protein. The table shows hundreds of thousands of distinct CDR3 sequences, with about an eighth occurring only once. Sequences were derived from PBMCs, sampled before TCRalphabeta/CD19-depleted stem cell transplant. All receptors come from a girl aged 2-15 years with congenital amegakaryocytic thrombocytopenia, due to receive a stem cell transplant.

This clonotype was seen ten or more times. The genes are TRBV29-1 and TRBJ2-2, with D unresolved. The germline V and J ends were trimmed by 3 bases and 6 bases, with 8 bases remaining between them. Germline assignment: CDR1 SQVTM and CDR2 ANQGSEA. There are 12 residues in the CDR3. The CDR3 DNA sequence: TGCAGCGTTGATTTGGGTCCCGGGGAGCTGTTTTTT. Encoded protein: CSVDLGPGELFF.

This rearrangement joins TRBV15 to TRBJ2-1; D ambiguous. Germline V gene sequence: CDR1 LNHNV, CDR2 YYDKDF (reference sequence). Trimming pared 1 base from V and 6 bases from J, leaving 7 bases between. The CDR3 runs to 13 residues. This CDR3 reads CATSRVPANEQFF. The CDR3 DNA reads TGTGCCACCAGCAGAGTGCCAGCCAATGAGCAGTTCTTC.

This clonotype was seen many times. V gene TRBV5-1 combines with J gene TRBJ1-4, with a weak D call TRBD1 (6 bases). The CDR3 runs to 13 residues. The germline gives CDR1 SGHRS, CDR2 YFSETQ. Trimming left V 4 bases short and J 7 bases short, with 11 bases between. CDR3 in amino acids: CASSTGTIEKLFF. CDR3 bases: TGCGCCAGCAGCACCGGGACAATTGAAAAACTGTTTTTT.

Only a few counts were recorded for this clonotype. The J gene is TRBJ2-7, the V gene TRBV30; no reliable D call. The length of the CDR3 is 13 residues. Trimming pared 2 bases from V and 0 bases from J, leaving 8 bases between. Looked up from germline, CDR1 is GTSNPN and CDR2 is SVGIG (reference sequence). The CDR3 DNA follows: TGTGCCTGGAGTAGTGGATCCTCCTACGAGCAGTACTTC. Translated, it gives CAWSSGSSYEQYF.

The gene calls are TRBV18 and TRBJ2-1; maybe TRBD2 (5 bases). There are 15 residues in the CDR3. Trimming pared 6 bases from V and 5 bases from J, leaving 17 bases between. From germline, CDR1 is KGHSH and CDR2 LQKENI. CDR3 nucleotides: TGTGCCAGCTCGCGCCCGGGGTCCGCCAACAATGAGCAGTTCTTC. Translating it yields CASSRPGSANNEQFF.

In this sample, this clonotype turned up many times. V and J are TRBV9 and TRBJ2-7, with 11 bases matching TRBD2. With V trimmed by 4 bases and J by 3 bases, 6 bases remained unmatched. This CDR3 is 15 amino acids long. Germline values: CDR1 SGDLS, CDR2 YYNGEE. The CDR3 nucleotides are TGTGCCAGCAGCTCCACTACTAGCGGGAGCTACGAGCAGTACTTC. Protein product: CASSSTTSGSYEQYF.

There are many counts of this clonotype. The V gene is TRBV10-3, the J gene TRBJ1-5, with D hard to call. The CDR3 runs 15 residues. Germline values: CDR1 ENHRY, CDR2 SYGVKD. Trimming left V 10 bases short and J 2 bases short, with 18 bases between. The DNA for the CDR3 is TGTGCCACCCAGGCCCTTTTTGACGGCAATCAGCCCCAGCATTTT. The encoded protein is CATQALFDGNQPQHF.

On this clonotype: A read error may be the cause here, since a much bigger clone is one base away. The rearrangement links TRBV5-1 to TRBJ2-3; weak D call: TRBD1 (5 bases). V shed 1 base and J shed 3 bases, with 12 bases lying between them. Germline lookup yields CDR1 SGHRS and CDR2 YFSETQ. This CDR3 contains 15 residues. The DNA for the CDR3 is TGCGCCAGCAGCTTGTCGACAGTAGAAACAGATACGCAGTATTTT. Translating gives CASSLSTVETDTQYF.

The CDR3, as DNA: TGTGCCAGCAGCTTGGTATTGCAGGGCTTAGCAGCTTTCTTT. This sequence encodes CASSLVLQGLAAFF. The genes are TRBV5-5 and TRBJ1-1; D may be TRBD1 (5 bases). Looked up from germline, CDR1 is SGHKS and CDR2 is YYEKEE (reference sequence). The CDR3 runs 14 residues. V was shortened by 0 bases and J by 10 bases, with 16 bases between the two germline ends.

CDR3 residues: CASSWGSTGANVLTF. As DNA, the CDR3 is TGTGCCAGCTCTTGGGGATCTACTGGGGCCAACGTCCTGACTTTC. The J gene is TRBJ2-6, the V gene TRBV12-3 or TRBV12-4; D is undetermined. The CDR3 is 15 amino acids. The V and J ends lost 8 bases and 2 bases respectively, with 13 bases between them.

This clonotype was recorded many times. This chain links TRBV7-9 with TRBJ1-1; 7 bases agree with TRBD1. This CDR3 spans 16 amino acids. Germline CDR1 is SEHNR and CDR2 is FQNEAQ (reference sequence). Germline trimming cut 5 bases from V and 0 bases from J; bases unmatched to any gene: 9. CDR3 protein: CASSRTTGTMNTEAFF. In nucleotides, the CDR3 is TGTGCCAGCAGCCGGACGACAGGGACCATGAACACTGAAGCTTTCTTT.

In this sample, this clonotype turned up many times. The chain carries TRBV12-3 or TRBV12-4 and TRBJ2-1; D gene ambiguous. The CDR3 has 13 residues. V was shortened by 7 bases and J by 3 bases, with 10 bases between the two germline ends. The CDR3 spells CASMARFYNEQFF. The CDR3 DNA follows: TGTGCCAGCATGGCAAGGTTCTACAATGAGCAGTTCTTC.

This clonotype has only a few counts. The chain employs TRBV5-1 and TRBJ2-1, with TRBD2 matching 10 bases. Trimming removed 2 bases from V and 6 bases from J; junction bases left unmatched: 11. The CDR3 is 17 residues long. Germline CDR1 SGHRS, CDR2 YFSETQ. The CDR3 here is CASSFNLAGVMGNEQFF. CDR3 coding DNA: TGCGCCAGCAGCTTTAATCTAGCGGGAGTGATGGGCAATGAGCAGTTCTTC.

This clonotype was seen many times. The V and J genes are TRBV20-1 and TRBJ2-7; 12 nucleotides line up with TRBD2. Germline assignment: CDR1 DFQATT and CDR2 SNEGSKA (reference sequence). V was pared by 5 bases and J by 2 bases, with 1 base of the junction left unmatched. The CDR3 has 13 amino acids. The CDR3 spells CSASSGRAYEQYF. CDR3 nucleotide sequence: TGCAGTGCTTCTAGCGGGAGGGCCTACGAGCAGTACTTC.

This clonotype was detected only a few times. This rearrangement joins TRBV7-8 to TRBJ2-1; D is perhaps TRBD2 (5 bases). Germline V lookup: CDR1 SGHVS, CDR2 FQNEAQ. The CDR3 is made up of 17 amino acids. Trimming removed 2 bases from V and 10 bases from J, with 24 bases in between. CDR3 loop: CASSLSVKGGRWNEQFF. The CDR3 nucleotides read TGTGCCAGCAGCTTATCAGTCAAGGGTGGGAGATGGAACGAGCAGTTCTTC.

In this sample, this clonotype turned up a few times. The chain employs TRBV5-6 and TRBJ2-7; 7 nucleotides line up with TRBD1. The CDR3 has 14 residues. With V trimmed by 4 bases and J by 2 bases, 6 bases remained unmatched. Germline V gene sequence: CDR1 SGHDT, CDR2 YYEEEE. The CDR3, as DNA: TGTGCCAGCAGCACAACAGGGGATACCTACGAGCAGTACTTC. It translates to CASSTTGDTYEQYF.

This clonotype was observed a few times. V and J are TRBV7-8 and TRBJ2-1, with D unclear. V was pared by 6 bases and J by 0 bases, with 9 bases between. The germline V gene encodes CDR1 SGHVS and CDR2 FQNEAQ. The CDR3 loop spans 14 amino acids. As DNA, the CDR3 is TGTGCCAGCAGACCAGATGCCTCCTACAATGAGCAGTTCTTC. This translates into CASRPDASYNEQFF.

This clonotype was counted at least ten times. The chain joins TRBV5-1 to TRBJ2-7; D possibly matches TRBD1 or TRBD2 (5 bases each). The CDR3 is made up of 14 amino acids. Germline CDR1 and CDR2: SGHRS and YFSETQ. With 3 bases removed from V and 2 bases from J, the gap between germline ends came to 12 bases. CDR3 residues: CASSSGTETYEQYF. In nucleotides, the CDR3 is TGCGCCAGCAGCTCAGGGACCGAGACCTACGAGCAGTACTTC.

This sequence joins TRBV5-6 and TRBJ2-1; D unclear. Trimming cost V 1 base and J 10 bases, with 6 bases left between them. This CDR3 is 11 amino acids long. Germline V lookup: CDR1 SGHDT, CDR2 YYEEEE. The CDR3 coding sequence is TGTGCCAGCAGCTTGTCGGAAGAGCAGTTCTTC. As protein: CASSLSEEQFF. Filled out from reference TRBV5-6 and TRBJ2-1, the complete variable domain reads DAGVTQSPTHLIKTRGQQVTLRCSPKSGHDTVSWYQQALGQGPQFIFQYYEEEERQRGNFPDRFSGHQFPNYSSELNVNALLLGDSALYLCASSLSEEQFFGPGTRLTVL.

V and J are TRBV20-1 and TRBJ2-5, with D perhaps TRBD2 (5 bases). Between the trimmed V and J ends, which lost 6 bases and 2 bases, there was a span of 19 bases. There are 15 residues in the CDR3. Per the germline V gene, CDR1 is DFQATT and CDR2 is SNEGSKA (reference sequence). The CDR3 nucleotides read TGCAGTGCCCCACCCGGGAAAGCGCGACAAGAGACCCAGTACTTC. Residues: CSAPPGKARQETQYF.

In this sample, this clonotype turned up many times. The J gene is TRBJ2-1, the V gene TRBV20-1, with 8 bases fitting TRBD2. This CDR3 region has 13 residues. V trimming: 6 bases; J trimming: 7 bases; junction bases outside the gene matches: 8. The germline V gene encodes CDR1 DFQATT and CDR2 SNEGSKA (reference sequence). The CDR3 here is CSAFPGLENEQFF. CDR3 nucleotides: TGCAGTGCCTTTCCGGGACTAGAAAATGAGCAGTTCTTC.

A single count supports this clonotype. The V and J genes are TRBV9 and TRBJ2-7; 8 nucleotides agree with TRBD2. The CDR3 is 16 amino acids. The V gene end was trimmed by 1 base and the J gene end by 0 bases; junction bases not matched to a gene: 6. Per the germline V gene, CDR1 is SGDLS and CDR2 is YYNGEE. The CDR3 nucleotides read TGTGCCAGCAGCGTATCGAGCGGGAGCCCCTCCTACGAGCAGTACTTC. It translates to CASSVSSGSPSYEQYF.

This clonotype was seen a handful of times. This chain links TRBV27 with TRBJ2-7; D is unclear. Trimming shortened V by 5 bases and J by 2 bases, and 13 bases separated the two germline ends. The CDR3 runs 14 residues. Germline V gene data show CDR1 as MNHEY and CDR2 as SMNVEV (reference sequence). DNA of the CDR3: TGTGCCAGCAGTATCGCCTGGACGGCCTACGAGCAGTACTTC. Translating it yields CASSIAWTAYEQYF.

V gene TRBV4-1 combines with J gene TRBJ1-1, with a weak D call TRBD1 (6 bases). The CDR3 is made up of 17 amino acids. V was shortened by 3 bases and J by 1 base, with 18 bases between the two germline ends. Germline assignment: CDR1 MGHRA and CDR2 YSYEKL. The CDR3 protein is CASSQLGTRGGNTEAFF. CDR3 DNA: TGCGCCAGCAGCCAGTTGGGCACCCGAGGGGGGAACACTGAAGCTTTCTTT.

Only a few counts were recorded for this clonotype. Here the CDR3 DNA reads TGCGCCAGCAGCTTGAGGGTCCGGGAGACTGAAGCTTTCTTT. Its protein product is CASSLRVRETEAFF. The rearrangement links TRBV5-1 to TRBJ1-1; D is undetermined. Trimming took 1 base from V and 5 from J, leaving 12 bases between them. This CDR3 is 14 amino acids long. CDR1 is SGHRS, CDR2 YFSETQ, per germline. The variable domain in full, completed from reference TRBV5-1 and TRBJ1-1, reads KAGVTQTPRYLIKTRGQQVTLSCSPISGHRSVSWYQQTPGQGLQFLFEYFSETQRNKGNFPGRFSGRQFSNSRSEMNVSTLELGDSALYLCASSLRVRETEAFFGQGTRLTVV.

This clonotype was detected ten times or more. V usage is TRBV12-3 or TRBV12-4 and J usage is TRBJ2-2, with 7 bases that match TRBD2. This CDR3 has 12 amino acids. Trimming cost V 6 bases and J 10 bases; bases outside gene matches: 5. CDR3 residues: CASRLAIMELFF. CDR3 in DNA: TGTGCCAGCAGACTAGCGATAATGGAGCTGTTTTTT.

The rearrangement uses TRBV5-1 and TRBJ2-7; 7 bases align to TRBD2. The J segment lost 0 bases and the V segment lost 0 bases, leaving 6 bases of the junction unmatched. Germline CDR1 and CDR2: SGHRS and YFSETQ. This CDR3 has 16 residues. The CDR3 DNA reads TGCGCCAGCAGCTTGGATGTACTAGCGTACTCCTACGAGCAGTACTTC. Translation: CASSLDVLAYSYEQYF.

This clonotype was detected a few times. The J gene is TRBJ2-7, the V gene TRBV20-1; 7 nucleotides match TRBD1. V lost 3 bases, J lost 3 bases, and 11 bases stayed unmatched. The CDR3 is 15 residues long. CDR1 is DFQATT and CDR2 is SNEGSKA in the germline V gene (reference sequence). The CDR3 here is CSARLGDSLYYEQYF. The CDR3 DNA is TGCAGTGCTAGGTTAGGGGACAGCCTATACTACGAGCAGTACTTC.

The CDR3 bases are TGCGCCAGCAGCCAACATATACTAGCATACTACGAGCAGTACTTC. Protein product: CASSQHILAYYEQYF. The chain links TRBV4-1 to TRBJ2-7; a possible D gene is TRBD2 (6 bases). The length of the CDR3 is 15 residues. Germline CDR1 and CDR2: MGHRA and YSYEKL. The V gene lost 2 bases and the J gene lost 3 bases, with 14 bases spanning the gap.

CDR3 region: CASSFGAGGPYNEQFF. CDR3 nucleotide sequence: TGCGCCAGCAGCTTTGGAGCGGGAGGGCCCTACAATGAGCAGTTCTTC. The chain recombines TRBV5-1 with TRBJ2-1; TRBD2 matches at 10 bases. Trimming took 2 bases from V and 2 from J; bases not matched to a gene: 4. CDR1 and CDR2 (germline): SGHRS, YFSETQ. There are 16 residues in the CDR3.

Many counts were recorded for this clonotype. The V gene is TRBV25-1, the J gene TRBJ2-2; D perhaps matches TRBD2 (6 bases). Germline V gives CDR1 MGHDK, CDR2 SYGVNS. The V gene lost 3 bases and the J gene lost 0 bases, with 11 bases spanning the gap. This CDR3 has 16 amino acids. In DNA, the CDR3 is TGTGCCAGCAGTGATAAGCGGGCGACGAACACCGGGGAGCTGTTTTTT. It is translated as CASSDKRATNTGELFF.